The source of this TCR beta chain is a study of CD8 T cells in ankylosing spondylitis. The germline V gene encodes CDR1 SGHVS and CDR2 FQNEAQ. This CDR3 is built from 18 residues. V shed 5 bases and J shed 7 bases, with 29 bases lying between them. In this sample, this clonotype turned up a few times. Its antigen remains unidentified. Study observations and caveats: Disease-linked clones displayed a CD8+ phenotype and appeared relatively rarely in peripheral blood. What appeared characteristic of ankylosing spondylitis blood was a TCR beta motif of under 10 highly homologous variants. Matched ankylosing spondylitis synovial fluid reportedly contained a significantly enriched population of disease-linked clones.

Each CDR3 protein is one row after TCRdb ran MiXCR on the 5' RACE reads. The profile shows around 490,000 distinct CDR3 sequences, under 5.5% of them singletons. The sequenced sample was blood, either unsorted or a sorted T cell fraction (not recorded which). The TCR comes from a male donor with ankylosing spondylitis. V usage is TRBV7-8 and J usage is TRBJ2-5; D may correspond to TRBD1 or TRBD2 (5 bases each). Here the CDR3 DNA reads TGTGCCAGCAGCCCGGAAGGCGTTTGGGTTCGCCCGAGGGGGACCCAGTACTTC. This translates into CASSPEGVWVRPRGTQYF.